The clone carrying this TCR beta chain was seen only a few times. The antigen is not known. TCRdb re-derived calls from the reads in MiXCR, one entry per CDR3 protein. The table includes about 310,000 distinct CDR3 sequences, about a sixth detected once. This sample was taken from a study of T cell repertoires in cytomegalovirus infection. Study details: Carrying CMV and the relevant HLA type showed in public TCR beta signatures. Study-wide points: Across the ex vivo response, the dominant clonotypes were HLA-C-restricted CMV-specific TCR beta clonotypes.

The germline gives CDR1 SGHAT, CDR2 FQNNGV. The CDR3 sequence is 14 residues long. Trimming pared 4 bases from V and 5 bases from J, leaving 14 bases between. The chain is built from TRBV11-2 and TRBJ2-5; D possibly uses TRBD1 or TRBD2 (7 bases each). Sequencing was done on a sample of PBMCs. The origin of this receptor is a human donor in good health (CMV status not recorded). Some clones in this sample may be carry-over from other donors' samples. The CDR3 nucleotides read TGTGCCAGCAGCTCAGGGGGGGTGGGGGAGACCCAGTACTTC. This encodes CASSSGGVGETQYF.